This TCR beta chain was captured by sequencing in a study of T cells in Graves' hyperthyroidism and ophthalmopathy. Criteria for exclusion of patients were uncontrolled infection, other autoimmune disease, pregnancy or lactation. The diagnostic basis comprised clinical symptoms, serum thyroxine and TRAb, thyroid ultrasound and orbital computed tomography. Amplification of TCR beta CDR3 regions was performed using RNA transcripts as template. A first-round RT-PCR of the TCR CDR3 used the HTBI primer set. TCRdb reprocessed the multiplex PCR reads with MiXCR, giving one entry per CDR3 protein. The data contain about 570,000 distinct CDR3 sequences, more than 45% of them singletons. Study outcomes and limitations: Prediction of ophthalmopathy progression came a median roughly 7.1 months pre-onset. Blood also contained most expanded thyroid clonotypes above 0.001.

To note about this clonotype: Its antigen is currently unknown.

Germline values: CDR1 SNHLY, CDR2 FYNNEI. The CDR3 consists of 14 residues. The ends were cut back, 3 bases at V and 4 bases at J, with 13 bases in the middle. The source material was peripheral blood or thyroid tissue (not recorded which). The genes are TRBV2 and TRBJ2-7; D perhaps matches TRBD1 (5 bases). The TCR sequence derives from an adult woman with Graves' disease, either hyperthyroidism or ophthalmopathy (not recorded which). CDR3 amino acids: CASSEVTVVYEQYF. CDR3 DNA sequence: TGTGCCAGCAGTGAGGTGACAGTCGTTTACGAGCAGTACTTC.